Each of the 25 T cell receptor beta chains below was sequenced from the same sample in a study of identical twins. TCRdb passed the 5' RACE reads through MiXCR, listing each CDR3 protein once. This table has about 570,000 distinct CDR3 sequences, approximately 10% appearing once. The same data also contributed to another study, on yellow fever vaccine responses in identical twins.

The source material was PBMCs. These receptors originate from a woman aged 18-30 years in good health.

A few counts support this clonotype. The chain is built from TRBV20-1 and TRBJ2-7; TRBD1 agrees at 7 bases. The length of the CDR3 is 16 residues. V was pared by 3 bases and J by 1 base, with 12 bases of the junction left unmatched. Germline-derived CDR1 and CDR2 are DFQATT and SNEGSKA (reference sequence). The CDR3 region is CSASRDSLPLSYEQYF. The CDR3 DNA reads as TGCAGTGCTAGCCGGGACAGTCTCCCACTATCCTACGAGCAGTACTTC.

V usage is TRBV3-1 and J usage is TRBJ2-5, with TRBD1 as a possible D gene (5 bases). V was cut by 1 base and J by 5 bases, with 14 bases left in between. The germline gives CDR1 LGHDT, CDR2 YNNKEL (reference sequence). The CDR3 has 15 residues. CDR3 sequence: CASSQVGRAEETQYF. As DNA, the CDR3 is TGTGCCAGCAGCCAAGTTGGCAGGGCTGAGGAGACCCAGTACTTC.

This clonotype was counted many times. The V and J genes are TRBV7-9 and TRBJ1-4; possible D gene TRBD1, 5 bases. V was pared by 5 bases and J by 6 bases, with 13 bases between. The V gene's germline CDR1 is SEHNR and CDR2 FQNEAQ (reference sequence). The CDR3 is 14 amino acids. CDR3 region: CASSEGPTYEKLFF. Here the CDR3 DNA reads TGTGCCAGCAGCGAGGGACCGACGTATGAAAAACTGTTTTTT.

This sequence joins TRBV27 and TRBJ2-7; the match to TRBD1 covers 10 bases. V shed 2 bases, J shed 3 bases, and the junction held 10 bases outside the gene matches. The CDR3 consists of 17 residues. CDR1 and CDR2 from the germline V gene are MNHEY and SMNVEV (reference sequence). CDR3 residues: CASSLGSGTGVFYEQYF. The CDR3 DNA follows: TGTGCCAGCAGTTTAGGATCCGGGACAGGGGTTTTCTACGAGCAGTACTTC.

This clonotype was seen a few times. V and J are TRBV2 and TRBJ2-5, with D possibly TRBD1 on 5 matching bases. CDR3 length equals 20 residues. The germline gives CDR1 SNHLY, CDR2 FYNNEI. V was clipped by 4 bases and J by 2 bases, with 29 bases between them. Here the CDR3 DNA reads TGTGCCAGCAGTGCGGTTATCCACAGGTCGGGCAGACTGAAACAAGAGACCCAGTACTTC. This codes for CASSAVIHRSGRLKQETQYF. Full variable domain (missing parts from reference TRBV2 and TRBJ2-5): EPEVTQTPSHQVTQMGQEVILRCVPISNHLYFYWYRQILGQKVEFLVSFYNNEISEKSEIFDDQFSVERPDGSNFTLKIRSTKLEDSAMYFCASSAVIHRSGRLKQETQYFGPGTRLLVL.

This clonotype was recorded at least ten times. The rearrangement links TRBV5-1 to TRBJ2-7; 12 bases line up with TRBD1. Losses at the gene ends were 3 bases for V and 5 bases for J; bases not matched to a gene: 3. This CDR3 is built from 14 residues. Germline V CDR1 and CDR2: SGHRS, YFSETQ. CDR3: CASSWGQGADEQYF. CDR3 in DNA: TGCGCCAGCAGCTGGGGACAGGGGGCGGACGAGCAGTACTTC.

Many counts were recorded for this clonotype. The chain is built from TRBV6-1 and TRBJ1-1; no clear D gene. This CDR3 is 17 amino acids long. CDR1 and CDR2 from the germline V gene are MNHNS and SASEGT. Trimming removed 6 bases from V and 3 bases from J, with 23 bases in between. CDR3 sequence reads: CASSPSGRVGMDTEAFF. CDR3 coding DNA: TGTGCCAGCAGCCCTTCCGGGAGGGTTGGCATGGACACTGAAGCTTTCTTT.

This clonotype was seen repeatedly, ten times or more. CDR3 nucleotides: TGTGCCAGCAGCGCTAGGGGCAGTAAAAGCTCCTACGAGCAGTACTTC. Translation gives CASSARGSKSSYEQYF. This chain connects TRBV7-2 to TRBJ2-7, with TRBD1 as a possible D gene (5 bases). The CDR3 consists of 16 residues. V was trimmed by 5 bases and J by 0 bases, leaving 17 bases between them. CDR1 is SGHTA and CDR2 is FQGNSA in the germline V gene. Full variable domain (outside the CDR3, taken from reference TRBV7-2 and TRBJ2-7): GAGVSQSPSNKVTEKGKDVELRCDPISGHTALYWYRQSLGQGLEFLIYFQGNSAPDKSGLPSDRFSAERTGGSVSTLTIQRTQQEDSAVYLCASSARGSKSSYEQYFGPGTRLTVT.

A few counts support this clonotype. The CDR3 DNA is TGTGCCAGCAGTGGCGAAGGGGCCTCTGGGTACGAGCAGTACTTC. As protein: CASSGEGASGYEQYF. The chain employs TRBV28 and TRBJ2-7; D possibly corresponds to TRBD1 (5 bases). V gave up 5 bases and J gave up 4 bases, with 18 bases separating them. The germline V gene has CDR1 MDHEN and CDR2 SYDVKM. The CDR3 spans 15 residues.

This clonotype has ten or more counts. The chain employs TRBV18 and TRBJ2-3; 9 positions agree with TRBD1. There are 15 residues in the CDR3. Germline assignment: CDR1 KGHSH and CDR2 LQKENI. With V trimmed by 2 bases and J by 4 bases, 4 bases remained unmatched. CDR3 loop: CASSPRDRVPDTQYF. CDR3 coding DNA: TGTGCCAGCTCACCAAGGGACAGGGTCCCAGATACGCAGTATTTT.

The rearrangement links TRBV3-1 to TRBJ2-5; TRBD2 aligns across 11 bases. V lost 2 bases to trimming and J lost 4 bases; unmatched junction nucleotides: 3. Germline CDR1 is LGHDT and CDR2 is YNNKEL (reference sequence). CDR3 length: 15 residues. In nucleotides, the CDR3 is TGTGCCAGCAGCCAACTAGCGGGGGGCTCAGAGACCCAGTACTTC. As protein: CASSQLAGGSETQYF.

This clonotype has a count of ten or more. The CDR3 DNA reads as TGTGCCAGCAAGACCGGGGGGACGAACACCGGGGAGCTGTTTTTT. Translation: CASKTGGTNTGELFF. V is TRBV12-3 or TRBV12-4 and J is TRBJ2-2; 7 bases line up with TRBD2. The CDR3 length is 15 residues. Losses at the gene ends were 7 bases for V and 0 bases for J; bases not matched to a gene: 5.

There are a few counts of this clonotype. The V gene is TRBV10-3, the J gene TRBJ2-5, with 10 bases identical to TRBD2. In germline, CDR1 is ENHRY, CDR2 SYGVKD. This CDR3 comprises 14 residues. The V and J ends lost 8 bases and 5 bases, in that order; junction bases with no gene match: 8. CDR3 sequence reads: CAIAASSGSETQYF. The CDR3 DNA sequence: TGTGCCATCGCTGCTTCTAGCGGGAGTGAGACCCAGTACTTC.

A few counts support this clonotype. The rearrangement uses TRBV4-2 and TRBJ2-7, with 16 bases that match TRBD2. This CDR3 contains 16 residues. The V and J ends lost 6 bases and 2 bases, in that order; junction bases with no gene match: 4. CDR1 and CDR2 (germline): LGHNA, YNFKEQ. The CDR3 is CASSLGTSGRAYEQYF. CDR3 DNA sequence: TGTGCCAGCAGTTTGGGGACTAGCGGGAGGGCCTACGAGCAGTACTTC.

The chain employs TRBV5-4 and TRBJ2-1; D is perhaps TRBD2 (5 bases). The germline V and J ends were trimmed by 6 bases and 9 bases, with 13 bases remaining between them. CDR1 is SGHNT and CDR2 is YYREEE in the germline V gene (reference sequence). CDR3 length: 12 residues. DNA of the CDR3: TGTGCCAGCAACGTGGAGGTGGGTGAGCAGTTCTTC. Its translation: CASNVEVGEQFF.

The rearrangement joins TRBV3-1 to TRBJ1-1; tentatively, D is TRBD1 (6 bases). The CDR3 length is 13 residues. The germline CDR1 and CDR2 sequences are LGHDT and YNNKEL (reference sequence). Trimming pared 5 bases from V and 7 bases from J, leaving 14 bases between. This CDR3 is CASSGTGLGEAFF. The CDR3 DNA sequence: TGTGCCAGCAGCGGTACAGGGCTGGGTGAAGCTTTCTTT.

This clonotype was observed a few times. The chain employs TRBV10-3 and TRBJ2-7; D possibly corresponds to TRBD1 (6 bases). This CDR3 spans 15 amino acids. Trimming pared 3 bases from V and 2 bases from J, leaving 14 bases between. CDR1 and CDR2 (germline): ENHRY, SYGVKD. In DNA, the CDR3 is TGTGCCATCAGTGATGGCAGCCAGGGGACCTACGAGCAGTACTTC. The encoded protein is CAISDGSQGTYEQYF.

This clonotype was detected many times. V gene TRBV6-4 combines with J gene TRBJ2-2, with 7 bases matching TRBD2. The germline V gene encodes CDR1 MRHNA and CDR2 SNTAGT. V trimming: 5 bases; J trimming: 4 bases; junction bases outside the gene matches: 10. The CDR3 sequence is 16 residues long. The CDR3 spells CASSSQLAEGTGELFF. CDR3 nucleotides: TGTGCCAGCAGTTCCCAGCTAGCGGAGGGCACCGGGGAGCTGTTTTTT.

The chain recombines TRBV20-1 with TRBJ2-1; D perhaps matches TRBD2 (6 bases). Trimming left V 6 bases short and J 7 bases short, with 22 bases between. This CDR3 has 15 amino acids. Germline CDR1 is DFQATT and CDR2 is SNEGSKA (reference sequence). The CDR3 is CSAVEWLGSDNEQFF. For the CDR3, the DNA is TGCAGTGCAGTAGAGTGGCTCGGGAGTGATAATGAGCAGTTCTTC.

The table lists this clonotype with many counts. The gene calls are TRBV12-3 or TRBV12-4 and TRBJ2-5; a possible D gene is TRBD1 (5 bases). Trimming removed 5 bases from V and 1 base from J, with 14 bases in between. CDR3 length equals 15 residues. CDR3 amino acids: CASSLPGNSQETQYF. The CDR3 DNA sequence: TGTGCCAGCAGTCTCCCAGGGAATTCCCAAGAGACCCAGTACTTC.

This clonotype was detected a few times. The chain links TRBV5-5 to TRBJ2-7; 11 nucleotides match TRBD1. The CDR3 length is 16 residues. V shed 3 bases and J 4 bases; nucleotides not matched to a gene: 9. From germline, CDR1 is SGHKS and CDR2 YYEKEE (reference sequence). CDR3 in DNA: TGTGCCAGCAGCTCGCTATGGACAGGGGGCGCGTACGAGCAGTACTTC. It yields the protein CASSSLWTGGAYEQYF.

CDR3 region: CASSYSVEDEQYF. CDR3 in DNA: TGTGCCAGCAGTTATTCAGTTGAGGACGAGCAGTACTTC. V and J are TRBV6-2 or TRBV6-3 and TRBJ2-7; D gene uncertain. This CDR3 is built from 13 residues. Germline V lookup: CDR1 MNHEY, CDR2 SVGEGT. Trimming took 3 bases from V and 5 from J, leaving 11 bases between them.

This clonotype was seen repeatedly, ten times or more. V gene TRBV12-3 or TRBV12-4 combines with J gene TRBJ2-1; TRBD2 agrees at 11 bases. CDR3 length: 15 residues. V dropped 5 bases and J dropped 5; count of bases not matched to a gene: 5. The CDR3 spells CASSPGLAANNEQFF. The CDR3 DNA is TGTGCCAGCAGTCCGGGACTAGCGGCTAACAATGAGCAGTTCTTC.

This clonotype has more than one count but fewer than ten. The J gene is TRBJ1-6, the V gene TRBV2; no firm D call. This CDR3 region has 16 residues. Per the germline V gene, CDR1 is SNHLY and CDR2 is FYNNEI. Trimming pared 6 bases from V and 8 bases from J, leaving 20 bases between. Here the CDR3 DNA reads TGTGCCAGCAGGTCTTCGATAAGGACCGTGGATTCACCCCTCCACTTT. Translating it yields CASRSSIRTVDSPLHF.

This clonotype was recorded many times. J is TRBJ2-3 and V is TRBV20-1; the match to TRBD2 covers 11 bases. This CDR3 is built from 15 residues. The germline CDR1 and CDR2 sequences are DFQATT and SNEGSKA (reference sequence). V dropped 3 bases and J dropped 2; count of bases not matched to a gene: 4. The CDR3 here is CSASVAGGNTDTQYF. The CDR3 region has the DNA TGCAGTGCTAGTGTAGCGGGAGGGAACACAGATACGCAGTATTTT.